Following are 30 T cell receptor beta chains from one sample sequenced in a study of blood T cell repertoires in COVID-19. Using immunoSEQ multiplex PCR, the repertoire was profiled, and TCRdb retains in-frame clones only, with some absent. Of roughly 400,000 clones detected, about 86% appear once; the ten largest clones hold roughly 9.4%. Sequencing was performed on PBMCs or T cells enriched from blood (not recorded which). Source of these receptors: a woman between 45 and 60 years old who had recovered from COVID-19.

The count of this clone is one. The V call is TRBV30, the J call TRBJ1-6; possibly TRBD1 for D (5 bases). The CDR3 totals 15 residues. Germline values: CDR1 GTSNPN, CDR2 SVGIG (reference sequence). Trimming stripped 1 base from V and 7 bases from J, with 14 bases between. The CDR3 coding sequence is TGTGCCTGGAGTGCTCCCGACAGACGAAATTCACCCCTCCACTTT. It yields the protein CAWSAPDRRNSPLHF.

The chain recombines TRBV12-5 with TRBJ2-1; D possibly corresponds to TRBD2 (7 bases). Germline CDR1 and CDR2: LGHNT and FRNRAP. The CDR3 has 17 amino acids. V was clipped by 0 bases and J by 0 bases, with 12 bases between them. The CDR3 sequence is CASGLVRGASSYNEQFF. The CDR3 DNA reads TGTGCTAGTGGTTTGGTACGGGGGGCCAGCTCCTACAATGAGCAGTTCTTC.

This clone appeared a single time. For the CDR3, the DNA is TGTGCCAGCAGCTTGCAGGGCGGCTACACCTTC. As protein: CASSLQGGYTF. The genes are TRBV7-8 and TRBJ1-2; the D gene is possibly TRBD1 (5 bases). From germline, CDR1 is SGHVS and CDR2 FQNEAQ. The CDR3 totals 11 residues. The V gene lost 3 bases and the J gene lost 8 bases, with 7 bases spanning the gap.

V is TRBV11-2 and J is TRBJ2-5, with D possibly matching TRBD2 (6 bases). V lost 5 bases to trimming and J lost 5 bases, with 18 bases between them. Germline V CDR1 and CDR2: SGHAT, FQNNGV. This CDR3 region has 15 residues. CDR3 coding DNA: TGTGCCAGCAGCCCTGGTGTGGGGAGGATGGAGACCCAGTACTTC. As protein: CASSPGVGRMETQYF.

The V and J genes are TRBV11-2 and TRBJ2-7; 8 nucleotides match TRBD2. The CDR3 has 15 residues. The V gene's germline CDR1 is SGHAT and CDR2 FQNNGV. V was pared by 1 base and J by 2 bases, with 4 bases of the junction left unmatched. CDR3 DNA sequence: TGTGCCAGCAGCTTAGGAAGCGGGGGCCCCTACGAGCAGTACTTC. It specifies CASSLGSGGPYEQYF.

The chain combines TRBV11-2 with TRBJ2-7; D might be TRBD1 (5 bases). Germline CDR1 is SGHAT and CDR2 is FQNNGV. V gave up 1 base and J gave up 3 bases, with 10 bases separating them. The CDR3 spans 14 residues. The CDR3 region is CASSLGGSDYEQYF. For the CDR3, the DNA is TGTGCCAGCAGCTTAGGGGGCAGTGACTACGAGCAGTACTTC.

This clone has only one observation. The chain recombines TRBV6-5 with TRBJ1-3, with unresolved D. Deletions cut 2 bases from V and 2 bases from J, with 7 bases between. The germline CDR1 and CDR2 sequences are MNHEY and SVGAGI. CDR3 length: 14 amino acids. This CDR3 is CASSYATAGNTIYF. DNA of the CDR3: TGTGCCAGCAGTTACGCAACAGCTGGAAACACCATATATTTT.

The chain couples TRBV10-3 to TRBJ1-6; the D is unclear. Germline CDR1 is ENHRY and CDR2 is SYGVKD. This CDR3 contains 16 residues. V was cut by 2 bases and J by 7 bases, with 15 bases left in between. CDR3 sequence (DNA): TGTGCCATCAGTGAGGAGGGAGTTTCTCCCAATTCACCCCTCCACTTT. Protein product: CAISEEGVSPNSPLHF.

CDR3 sequence: CASSPWGLAVQETQYF. CDR3 bases: TGTGCCAGCAGCCCTTGGGGACTAGCGGTCCAAGAGACCCAGTACTTC. The V call is TRBV4-2, the J call TRBJ2-5; TRBD2 agrees at 11 bases. Germline loops: CDR1 LGHNA, CDR2 YNFKEQ. J gave up 1 base and V 4 bases, and 5 bases lay outside the gene matches. The CDR3 is 16 amino acids.

This chain links TRBV28 with TRBJ2-5; weak D call: TRBD2 (5 bases). Germline CDR1 MDHEN, CDR2 SYDVKM. V lost 4 bases to trimming and J lost 0 bases, with 21 bases between them. This CDR3 has 18 amino acids. In nucleotides, the CDR3 is TGTGCCAGCAGTTCCCCGAGGAACCCGGGATCGTACCAAGAGACCCAGTACTTC. It codes for CASSSPRNPGSYQETQYF.

The chain employs TRBV18 and TRBJ2-4, with a possible D match to TRBD1 (6 bases). This CDR3 is built from 13 residues. The germline V and J ends were trimmed by 3 bases and 6 bases, with 9 bases remaining between them. CDR1 and CDR2 from the germline V gene are KGHSH and LQKENI. The CDR3 DNA is TGTGCCAGCTCACCGAAACAGGGAAACATTCAGTACTTC. Protein product: CASSPKQGNIQYF.

The V and J genes are TRBV4-1 and TRBJ2-6, with D perhaps matching TRBD1 (5 bases). The ends were cut back, 7 bases at V and 2 bases at J, with 15 bases in the middle. CDR1 is MGHRA and CDR2 is YSYEKL in the germline V gene. CDR3 length: 16 amino acids. The CDR3 loop reads CASTPDKGTGANVLTF. The DNA of the CDR3 is TGCGCCAGCACCCCCGACAAGGGGACTGGGGCCAACGTCCTGACTTTC.

V is TRBV5-1 and J is TRBJ1-2; TRBD1 is a possible D gene (5 bases). Germline CDR1 is SGHRS and CDR2 is YFSETQ. Trimming cost V 4 bases and J 7 bases, with 17 bases left between them. The CDR3 runs 14 residues. Written as DNA, the CDR3 is TGCGCCAGCAGCCTCGCGACAGCCTATTCTGGCTACACCTTC. Protein product: CASSLATAYSGYTF.

The chain carries TRBV2 and TRBJ2-7, with D maybe TRBD2 (6 bases). In germline, CDR1 is SNHLY, CDR2 FYNNEI. The ends were cut back, 8 bases at V and 0 bases at J, with 17 bases in the middle. The length of the CDR3 is 15 residues. The CDR3 sequence: CASLTGAGSSYEQYF. As DNA, the CDR3 is TGTGCCAGCCTGACCGGGGCGGGAAGCTCCTACGAGCAGTACTTC.

On this clone itself: The junction does not match germline at one end; this may be a read error. The chain links TRBV2 to TRBJ2-3; TRBD2 agrees at 8 bases. CDR1 and CDR2 (germline): SNHLY, FYNNEI. The CDR3 runs 15 residues. CDR3 region: CASNPTSASTDTQYF. As DNA, the CDR3 is TGTGCCAGCAATCCGACTAGCGCTAGCACAGATACACAGTATTTT. The full variable domain, with the rest looked up from reference TRBV2 and TRBJ2-3, is EPEVTQTPSHQVTQMGQEVILRCVPISNHLYFYWYRQILGQKVEFLVSFYNNEISEKSEIFDDQFSVERPDGSNFTLKIRSTKLEDSAMYFCASNPTSASTDTQYFGPGTRLTVL.

The rearrangement uses TRBV5-1 and TRBJ1-4, with a weak D call TRBD1 (5 bases). With 0 bases removed from V and 3 bases from J, the gap between germline ends came to 6 bases. The CDR3 has 14 amino acids. Germline CDR1 SGHRS, CDR2 YFSETQ. The CDR3 sequence is CASSLVGANEKLFF. The CDR3 DNA is TGCGCCAGCAGCTTGGTAGGGGCTAATGAAAAACTGTTTTTT.

The chain has TRBV4-2 and TRBJ1-1; maybe TRBD1 (5 bases). V dropped 3 bases and J dropped 2 bases, with 13 bases sitting between them. CDR1 and CDR2 from the germline V gene are LGHNA and YNFKEQ. The CDR3 extends over 15 amino acids. The CDR3 reads CASSHQGGANTEAFF. The CDR3 coding sequence is TGTGCCAGCAGCCATCAGGGAGGGGCCAACACTGAAGCTTTCTTT.

V and J are TRBV28 and TRBJ1-6; TRBD1 is a possible D gene (6 bases). Germline CDR1 is MDHEN and CDR2 is SYDVKM. There are 14 residues in the CDR3. The V end lost 5 bases, the J end lost 7 bases, and 12 bases lay between the germline ends. The DNA of the CDR3 is TGTGCCAGCAGTGTACAGGGTATCAATTCACCCCTCCACTTT. This translates into CASSVQGINSPLHF.

The chain couples TRBV11-1 to TRBJ2-7, with TRBD2 identical over 10 bases. V was pared by 0 bases and J by 0 bases, with 5 bases of the junction left unmatched. The CDR3 covers 17 residues. Germline V CDR1 and CDR2: SGHAT, FQDESV (reference sequence). DNA of the CDR3: TGTGCCAGCAGCTTAGCCGCTAGCGGGGGTAGCTCCTACGAGCAGTACTTC. Its protein product is CASSLAASGGSSYEQYF.

The rearrangement joins TRBV7-8 to TRBJ1-5; tentative D call: TRBD1 (6 bases). V lost 5 bases to trimming and J lost 2 bases, with 16 bases between them. This CDR3 has 16 residues. CDR1 SGHVS and CDR2 FQNEAQ come from the germline V gene. CDR3 DNA: TGTGCCAGCAGCCTACAGGGAGTGGGTGGCAATCAGCCCCAGCATTTT. This gives the protein CASSLQGVGGNQPQHF.

This chain connects TRBV29-1 to TRBJ2-5; the D gene is possibly TRBD2 (6 bases). Germline V lookup: CDR1 SQVTM, CDR2 ANQGSEA. The CDR3 consists of 13 residues. Trimming shortened V by 4 bases and J by 5 bases, and 14 bases separated the two germline ends. The CDR3 DNA reads TGCAGCGTTGGAGACACTCGGGGGGAGACCCAGTACTTC. Translating gives CSVGDTRGETQYF.

A remark on this clone: Other DNA sequences of this sample code for an identical CDR3. The J gene is TRBJ2-2, the V gene TRBV27; D is uncertain. CDR3 length equals 12 residues. CDR1 MNHEY and CDR2 SMNVEV come from the germline V gene (reference sequence). V was clipped by 6 bases and J by 1 base, with 3 bases between them. CDR3 nucleotides: TGTGCCAGCAGCAGGAACACCGGGGAGCTGTTTTTT. Protein product: CASSRNTGELFF.

The rearrangement links TRBV28 to TRBJ2-3; 7 nucleotides line up with TRBD1. Trimming cost V 2 bases and J 6 bases; bases outside gene matches: 11. The germline gives CDR1 MDHEN, CDR2 SYDVKM. The CDR3 totals 16 residues. CDR3 in DNA: TGTGCCAGCAGTTTAAGATACAGGGGCCGCCCTGATACGCAGTATTTT. The encoded protein is CASSLRYRGRPDTQYF. The full variable domain, completed using reference TRBV28 and TRBJ2-3, is DVKVTQSSRYLVKRTGEKVFLECVQDMDHENMFWYRQDPGLGLRLIYFSYDVKMKEKGDIPEGYSVSREKKERFSLILESASTNQTSMYLCASSLRYRGRPDTQYFGPGTRLTVL.

The V gene is TRBV2, the J gene TRBJ1-6; 7 nucleotides align to TRBD1. The germline CDR1 and CDR2 sequences are SNHLY and FYNNEI. This CDR3 is built from 14 residues. V dropped 3 bases and J dropped 10; count of bases not matched to a gene: 6. CDR3 amino acids: CASSDSGQLSPLHF. The CDR3 DNA reads TGTGCCAGCAGTGATTCGGGACAGCTGTCACCCCTCCACTTT.

The J gene is TRBJ1-3, the V gene TRBV18; D is unresolved. CDR3 length: 12 residues. The V gene lost 2 bases and the J gene lost 8 bases, with 7 bases spanning the gap. The germline gives CDR1 KGHSH, CDR2 LQKENI. CDR3 nucleotide sequence: TGTGCCAGCTCACCAAAGAGAGACACCATATATTTT. Translation gives CASSPKRDTIYF.

The chain recombines TRBV6-5 with TRBJ2-5, with D possibly matching TRBD1 (6 bases). Trimming took 6 bases from V and 0 from J, leaving 8 bases between them. Germline-derived CDR1 and CDR2 are MNHEY and SVGAGI. CDR3 size: 13 residues. CDR3 DNA: TGTGCCAGCAGAGGACAGAACCAAGAGACCCAGTACTTC. It is translated as CASRGQNQETQYF.

J is TRBJ2-4 and V is TRBV29-1; 8 bases agree with TRBD2. Germline V gene data show CDR1 as SQVTM and CDR2 as ANQGSEA. This CDR3 region has 12 residues. V was clipped by 7 bases and J by 8 bases; unmatched bases: 7. In nucleotides, the CDR3 is TGCAGCGCTCTCCGGGGGGGAGACATTCAGTACTTC. Translated: CSALRGGDIQYF.

V and J are TRBV6-5 and TRBJ1-1; TRBD1 matches at 8 bases. The CDR3 is 13 amino acids. Germline CDR1 MNHEY, CDR2 SVGAGI. CDR3 sequence: CAAGQGLNTEAFF. The CDR3 DNA is TGTGCTGCAGGACAGGGATTGAACACTGAAGCTTTCTTT.

The chain combines TRBV3-1 (or the pseudogene TRBV3-2) with TRBJ1-4; 11 nucleotides line up with TRBD1. V lost 3 bases to trimming and J lost 8 bases; unmatched junction nucleotides: 5. Per germline, CDR1 LGHDT and CDR2 YNNKEL (reference sequence). The CDR3 is 15 amino acids. CDR3 in DNA: TGTGCCAGCAGCCAGTCCGGGACAGGGGGAGAAAAACTGTTTTTT. Translating gives CASSQSGTGGEKLFF.

The J gene is TRBJ1-5, the V gene TRBV29-1; no reliable D call. Germline values: CDR1 SQVTM, CDR2 ANQGSEA. The V gene lost 1 base and the J gene lost 9 bases, with 13 bases spanning the gap. This CDR3 is built from 13 residues. The CDR3 sequence: CSVEGTGGGPQHF. The CDR3 region has the DNA TGCAGCGTTGAAGGCACCGGCGGTGGGCCCCAGCATTTT.